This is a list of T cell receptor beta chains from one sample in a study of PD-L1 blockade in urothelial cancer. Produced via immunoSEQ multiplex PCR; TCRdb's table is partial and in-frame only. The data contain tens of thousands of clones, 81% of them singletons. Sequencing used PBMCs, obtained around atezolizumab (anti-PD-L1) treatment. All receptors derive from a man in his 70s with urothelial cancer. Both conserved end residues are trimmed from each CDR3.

cdr3_aa: AISGAGGYPPDSYGYT; j_call: TRBJ1-2; v_call: TRBV10-3
cdr3_aa: AISTGGSGANVLT; j_call: TRBJ2-6; v_call: TRBV10-3
cdr3_aa: ASSYAGSYGYT; j_call: TRBJ1-2; v_call: TRBV27
cdr3_aa: AISEPRVNTEAF; j_call: TRBJ1-1; v_call: TRBV10-3
cdr3_aa: ASSLAGAGVRTEAF; j_call: TRBJ1-1; v_call: TRBV7-2
cdr3_aa: ATSSHRGVGEKLF; j_call: TRBJ1-4; v_call: TRBV15
cdr3_aa: SASSSYEQY; j_call: TRBJ2-7; v_call: TRBV20-1
cdr3_aa: ASSRDYTNYGYT; j_call: TRBJ1-2; v_call: TRBV4-1
cdr3_aa: ATTGFNQETQY; j_call: TRBJ2-5; v_call: TRBV25-1
cdr3_aa: ASSLELAGGRADTQY; j_call: TRBJ2-3; v_call: TRBV28
cdr3_aa: SVQGAREGYT; j_call: TRBJ1-2; v_call: TRBV29-1
cdr3_aa: ASRTGNTEAF; j_call: TRBJ1-1; v_call: TRBV7-9
cdr3_aa: ASNLATGVSETQY; j_call: TRBJ2-5; v_call: TRBV7-8
cdr3_aa: ASSQDITVETQY; j_call: TRBJ2-5; v_call: TRBV4-3
cdr3_aa: ASSSSQPGLAKEQF; j_call: TRBJ2-1; v_call: TRBV7-6
cdr3_aa: ASSPGTGVSYEQY; j_call: TRBJ2-7; v_call: TRBV18
cdr3_aa: ASSFGYGDQETQY; j_call: TRBJ2-5; v_call: TRBV5-4
cdr3_aa: ASSNRGSRTDTQY; j_call: TRBJ2-3; v_call: TRBV27
cdr3_aa: ASSSGTGNTEAF; j_call: TRBJ1-1; v_call: TRBV6-5
cdr3_aa: AWAGGPFTDTQY; j_call: TRBJ2-3; v_call: TRBV30
cdr3_aa: ASSQDSTAYGYT; j_call: TRBJ1-2; v_call: TRBV4-2
cdr3_aa: ASSVENVDTEAF; j_call: TRBJ1-1; v_call: TRBV2
cdr3_aa: ASRSRDSLYQPQH; j_call: TRBJ1-5; v_call: TRBV2
cdr3_aa: ASSPGTGVPDTQY; j_call: TRBJ2-3; v_call: TRBV5-8
cdr3_aa: ASGTSRGEQY; j_call: TRBJ2-7; v_call: TRBV6-5
cdr3_aa: ATSSGRGNTYEQY; j_call: TRBJ2-7; v_call: TRBV15
cdr3_aa: ASSLAGSSYNEQF; j_call: TRBJ2-1; v_call: TRBV6-1
cdr3_aa: AISESKEIGTGSRHEQY; j_call: TRBJ2-7; v_call: TRBV10-3
cdr3_aa: ASSYPGTPYEQY; j_call: TRBJ2-7; v_call: TRBV11-1
cdr3_aa: ARNLGCAGGPNEQF; j_call: TRBJ2-1; v_call: TRBV5-3
cdr3_aa: ASSLTGVQETQY; j_call: TRBJ2-5; v_call: TRBV5-4
cdr3_aa: ASSRDRGYGYGYT; j_call: TRBJ1-2; v_call: TRBV4-3
cdr3_aa: ATSRETGINTEAF; j_call: TRBJ1-1; v_call: TRBV15
cdr3_aa: ASSRTGTGELF; j_call: TRBJ2-2; v_call: TRBV19
cdr3_aa: ASSLAGGSQGNEQY; j_call: TRBJ2-7; v_call: TRBV5-1